The subject of this entry is one TCR beta chain. The V end was cut by 2 bases, the J end by 3 bases, with 16 bases between. Germline CDR1 is SGHNT and CDR2 is YYREEE (reference sequence). The CDR3 has 16 amino acids. The entry originates in a study of blood T cell repertoires in COVID-19. Sequencing used immunoSEQ multiplex PCR; TCRdb keeps in-frame clones, though not all of them. The table records 75,000 to 80,000 clones, about four fifths of them present only once. The TCR originated in a woman aged 55-70 years with acute or convalescent COVID-19. Sequenced material: peripheral blood. The chain carries TRBV5-4 and TRBJ2-3; D may be TRBD1 (6 bases). The CDR3 loop reads CASSFWTATSTDTQYF. In DNA form, the CDR3 reads TGTGCCAGCAGCTTCTGGACAGCAACCTCAACAGATACGCAGTATTTT.